This T cell receptor beta chain was sequenced for a study of neurological immune-mediated disorders. In this sample, this clonotype turned up many times. There are 18 residues in the CDR3. Trimming shortened V by 2 bases and J by 6 bases, and 27 bases separated the two germline ends. Looked up from germline, CDR1 is DFQATT and CDR2 is SNEGSKA (reference sequence). TCRdb reprocessed the 5' RACE reads with MiXCR, giving one entry per CDR3 protein. The sample shows about 52,000 distinct CDR3 sequences, roughly 3.8% of them seen only once. The TCR was taken from a man in his 60s with multiple sclerosis. Sample: PBMCs. This chain connects TRBV20-1 to TRBJ2-3; D is perhaps TRBD1 or TRBD2 (6 bases each). The CDR3 spells CSARSRGRGLDPRDTQYF. As DNA, the CDR3 is TGCAGTGCTAGATCGCGGGGCAGGGGACTCGATCCCAGGGATACGCAGTATTTT.